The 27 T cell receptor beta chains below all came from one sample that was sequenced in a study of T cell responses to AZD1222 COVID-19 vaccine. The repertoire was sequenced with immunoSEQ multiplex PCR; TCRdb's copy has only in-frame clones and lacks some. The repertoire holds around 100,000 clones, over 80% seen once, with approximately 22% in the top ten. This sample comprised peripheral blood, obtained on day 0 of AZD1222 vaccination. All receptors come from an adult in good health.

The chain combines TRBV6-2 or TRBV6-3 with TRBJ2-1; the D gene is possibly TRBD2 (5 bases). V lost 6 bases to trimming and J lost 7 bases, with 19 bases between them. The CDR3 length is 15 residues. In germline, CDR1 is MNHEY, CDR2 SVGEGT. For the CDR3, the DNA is TGTGCCAGCAGCCGCGGGCAGTTGCTTTTAAATGAGCAGTTCTTC. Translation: CASSRGQLLLNEQFF.

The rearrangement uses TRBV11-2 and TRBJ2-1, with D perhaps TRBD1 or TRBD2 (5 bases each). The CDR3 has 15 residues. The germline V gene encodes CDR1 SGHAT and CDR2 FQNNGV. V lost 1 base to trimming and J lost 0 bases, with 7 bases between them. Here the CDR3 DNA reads TGTGCCAGCAGCTTAGGAGGGACCTCCTACAATGAGCAGTTCTTC. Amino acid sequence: CASSLGGTSYNEQFF.

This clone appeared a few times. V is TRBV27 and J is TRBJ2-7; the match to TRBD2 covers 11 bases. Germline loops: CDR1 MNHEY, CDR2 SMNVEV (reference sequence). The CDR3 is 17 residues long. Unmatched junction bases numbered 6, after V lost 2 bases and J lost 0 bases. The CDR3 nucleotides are TGTGCCAGCAGTTTACGACTAGCGGGGCTTACCTCCTACGAGCAGTACTTC. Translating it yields CASSLRLAGLTSYEQYF.

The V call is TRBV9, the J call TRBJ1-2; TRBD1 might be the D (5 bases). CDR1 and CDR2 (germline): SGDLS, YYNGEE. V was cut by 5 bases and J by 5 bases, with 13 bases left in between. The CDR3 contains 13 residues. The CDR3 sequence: CASRGDVIYGYTF. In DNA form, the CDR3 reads TGTGCCAGCAGAGGGGACGTAATTTATGGCTACACCTTC.

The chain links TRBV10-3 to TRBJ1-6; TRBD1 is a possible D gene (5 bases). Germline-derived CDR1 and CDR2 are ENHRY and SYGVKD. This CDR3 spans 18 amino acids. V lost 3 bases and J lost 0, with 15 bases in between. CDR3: CAISDSGDRSSYNSPLHF. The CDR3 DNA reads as TGTGCCATCAGTGACTCGGGAGACAGAAGCTCCTATAATTCACCCCTCCACTTT.

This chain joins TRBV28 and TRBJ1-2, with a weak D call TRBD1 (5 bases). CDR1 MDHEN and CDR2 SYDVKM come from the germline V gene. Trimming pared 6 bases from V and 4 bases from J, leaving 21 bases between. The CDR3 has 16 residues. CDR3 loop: CASSPPEGLKGYGYTF. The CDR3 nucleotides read TGTGCCAGCAGCCCTCCAGAGGGGTTAAAGGGCTATGGCTACACCTTC.

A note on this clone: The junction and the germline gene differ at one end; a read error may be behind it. The CDR3, as DNA: TGTGCCAGCTCCCCACCTGGGAGCGAAGCTTTCTTT. Its translation: CASSPPGSEAFF. The chain joins TRBV18 to TRBJ1-1; D call uncertain. The CDR3 sequence is 12 residues long. Germline V gene sequence: CDR1 KGHSH, CDR2 LQKENI.

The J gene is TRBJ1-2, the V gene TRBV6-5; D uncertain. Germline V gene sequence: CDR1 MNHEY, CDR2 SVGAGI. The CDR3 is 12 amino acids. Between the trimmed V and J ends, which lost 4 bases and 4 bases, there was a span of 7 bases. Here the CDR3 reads CASSSGFYGYTF. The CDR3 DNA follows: TGTGCCAGCAGTTCGGGTTTCTATGGCTACACCTTC.

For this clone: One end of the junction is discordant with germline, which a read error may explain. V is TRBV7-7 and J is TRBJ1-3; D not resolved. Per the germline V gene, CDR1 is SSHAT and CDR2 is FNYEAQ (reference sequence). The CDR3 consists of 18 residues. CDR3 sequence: CASSFGSPGFNSGNTIYF. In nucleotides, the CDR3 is TGTGCTAGCAGCTTTGGGTCGCCAGGATTCAACTCTGGAAACACCATATATTTT.

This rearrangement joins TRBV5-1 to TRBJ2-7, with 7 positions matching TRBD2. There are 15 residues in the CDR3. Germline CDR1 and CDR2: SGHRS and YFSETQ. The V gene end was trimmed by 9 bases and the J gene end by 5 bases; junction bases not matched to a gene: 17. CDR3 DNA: TGCGCCACACAGACGTTCAGCGGGGACGAGAACGAGCAGTACTTC. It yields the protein CATQTFSGDENEQYF.

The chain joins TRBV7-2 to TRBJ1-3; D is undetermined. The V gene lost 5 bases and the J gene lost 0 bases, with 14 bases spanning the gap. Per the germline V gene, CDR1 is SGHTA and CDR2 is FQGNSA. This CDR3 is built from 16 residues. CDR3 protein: CASSPNARDSGNTIYF. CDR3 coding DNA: TGTGCCAGCAGCCCAAACGCCCGGGACTCTGGAAACACCATATATTTT. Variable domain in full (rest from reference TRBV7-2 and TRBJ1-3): GAGVSQSPSNKVTEKGKDVELRCDPISGHTALYWYRQSLGQGLEFLIYFQGNSAPDKSGLPSDRFSAERTGGSVSTLTIQRTQQEDSAVYLCASSPNARDSGNTIYFGEGSWLTVV.

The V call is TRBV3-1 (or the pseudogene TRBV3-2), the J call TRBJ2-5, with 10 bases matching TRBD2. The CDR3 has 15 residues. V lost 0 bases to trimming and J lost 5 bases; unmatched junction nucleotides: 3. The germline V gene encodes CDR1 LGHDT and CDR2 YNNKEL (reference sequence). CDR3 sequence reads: CASSQDHSGGETQYF. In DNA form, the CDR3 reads TGTGCCAGCAGCCAAGATCATAGCGGGGGGGAGACCCAGTACTTC.

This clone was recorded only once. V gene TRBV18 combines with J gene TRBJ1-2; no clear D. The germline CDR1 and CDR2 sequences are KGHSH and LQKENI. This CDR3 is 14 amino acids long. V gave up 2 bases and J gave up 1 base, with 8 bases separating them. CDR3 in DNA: TGTGCCAGCTCACCAGGGGTGGGTAACTATGGCTACACCTTC. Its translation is CASSPGVGNYGYTF.

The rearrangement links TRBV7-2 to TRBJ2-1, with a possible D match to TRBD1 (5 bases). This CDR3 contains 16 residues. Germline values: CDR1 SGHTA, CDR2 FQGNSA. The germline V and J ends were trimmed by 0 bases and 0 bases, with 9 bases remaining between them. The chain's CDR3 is CASSLAGATSYNEQFF. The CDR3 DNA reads TGTGCCAGCAGCTTAGCAGGGGCTACCTCCTACAATGAGCAGTTCTTC.

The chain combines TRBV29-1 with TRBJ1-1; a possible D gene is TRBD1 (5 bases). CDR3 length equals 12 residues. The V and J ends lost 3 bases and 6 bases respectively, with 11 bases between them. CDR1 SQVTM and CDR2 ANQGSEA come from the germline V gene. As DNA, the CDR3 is TGCAGCGTTGAGGAGGGGAGGTCTGAAGCTTTCTTT. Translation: CSVEEGRSEAFF.

For the CDR3, the DNA is TGTGCCAGTAGGTCAAGGGGGAGCGAGTACGAGCAGTACTTC. Translation: CASRSRGSEYEQYF. The chain links TRBV19 to TRBJ2-7; weak D call: TRBD1 (6 bases). V was cut by 6 bases and J by 4 bases, with 16 bases left in between. Germline CDR1 is LNHDA and CDR2 is SQIVND (reference sequence). This CDR3 contains 14 residues.

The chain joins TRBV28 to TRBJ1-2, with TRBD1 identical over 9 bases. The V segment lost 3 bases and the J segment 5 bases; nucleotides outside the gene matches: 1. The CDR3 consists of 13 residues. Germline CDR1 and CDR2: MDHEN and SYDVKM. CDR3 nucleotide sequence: TGTGCCAGCAGTTTTGGACAGGGGTATGGCTACACCTTC. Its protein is CASSFGQGYGYTF.

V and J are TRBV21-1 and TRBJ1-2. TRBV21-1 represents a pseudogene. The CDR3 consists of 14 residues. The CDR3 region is CASSQVGENYGYTF. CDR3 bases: TGTGCCAGCAGCCAAGTGGGGGAAAACTATGGCTACACCTTC.

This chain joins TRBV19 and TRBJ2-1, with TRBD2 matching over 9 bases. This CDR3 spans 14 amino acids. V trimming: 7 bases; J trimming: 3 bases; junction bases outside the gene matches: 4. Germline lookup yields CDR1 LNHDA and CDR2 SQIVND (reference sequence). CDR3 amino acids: CASTGTSLYNEQFF. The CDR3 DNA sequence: TGTGCCAGTACCGGGACTAGCCTCTACAATGAGCAGTTCTTC.

The CDR3 coding sequence is TGTGCCAGCAGCAGAGACAGGGCATATGTCTCTGGAAACACCATATATTTT. It encodes CASSRDRAYVSGNTIYF. The rearrangement joins TRBV28 to TRBJ1-3; 7 positions match TRBD1. V dropped 6 bases and J dropped 0; count of bases not matched to a gene: 11. Germline V gene lookup returns CDR1 MDHEN and CDR2 SYDVKM. This CDR3 has 17 residues.

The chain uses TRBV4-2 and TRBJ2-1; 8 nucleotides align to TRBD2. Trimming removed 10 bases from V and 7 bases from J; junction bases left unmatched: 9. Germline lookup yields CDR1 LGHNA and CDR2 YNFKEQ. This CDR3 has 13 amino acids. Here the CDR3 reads CATGGRENNEQFF. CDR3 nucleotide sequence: TGTGCCACGGGAGGGCGGGAGAATAATGAGCAGTTCTTC.

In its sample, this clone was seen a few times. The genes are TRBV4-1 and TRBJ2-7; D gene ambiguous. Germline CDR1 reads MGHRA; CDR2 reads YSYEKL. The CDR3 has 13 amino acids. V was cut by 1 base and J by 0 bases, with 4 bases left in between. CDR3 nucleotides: TGCGCCAGCAGCCAAGGCGCCTCCTACGAGCAGTACTTC. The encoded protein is CASSQGASYEQYF.

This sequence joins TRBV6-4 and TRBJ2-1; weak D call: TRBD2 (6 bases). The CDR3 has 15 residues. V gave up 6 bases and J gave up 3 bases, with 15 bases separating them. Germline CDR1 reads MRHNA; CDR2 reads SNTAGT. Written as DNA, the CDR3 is TGTGCCAGCAGCCCCGGGACTGGGGTCTACAATGAGCAGTTCTTC. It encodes CASSPGTGVYNEQFF.

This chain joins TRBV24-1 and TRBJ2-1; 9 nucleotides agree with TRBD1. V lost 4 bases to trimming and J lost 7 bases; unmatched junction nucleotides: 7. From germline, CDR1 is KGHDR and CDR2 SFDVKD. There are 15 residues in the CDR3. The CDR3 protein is CATSDADRGRNEQFF. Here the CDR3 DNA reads TGTGCCACCAGTGACGCGGACAGGGGACGTAATGAGCAGTTCTTC.

CDR3 in amino acids: CASSFQEAQPQHF. The CDR3 nucleotides are TGTGCCAGCAGCTTTCAGGAGGCTCAGCCCCAGCATTTT. V and J are TRBV7-9 and TRBJ1-5; unclear D gene. V was cut by 3 bases and J by 6 bases, with 9 bases left in between. The CDR3 has 13 amino acids. CDR1 and CDR2 from the germline V gene are SEHNR and FQNEAQ (reference sequence). The whole variable domain, remainder taken from reference TRBV7-9 and TRBJ1-5, is DTGVSQNPRHKITKRGQNVTFRCDPISEHNRLYWYRQTLGQGPEFLTYFQNEAQLEKSRLLSDRFSAERPKGSFSTLEIQRTEQGDSAMYLCASSFQEAQPQHFGDGTRLSIL.

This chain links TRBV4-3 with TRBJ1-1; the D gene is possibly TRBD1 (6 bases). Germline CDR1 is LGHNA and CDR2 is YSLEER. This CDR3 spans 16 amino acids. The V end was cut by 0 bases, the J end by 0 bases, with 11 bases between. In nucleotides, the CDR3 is TGCGCCAGCAGCCAAGAGGCGGGGGCGTTGAACACTGAAGCTTTCTTT. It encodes CASSQEAGALNTEAFF.

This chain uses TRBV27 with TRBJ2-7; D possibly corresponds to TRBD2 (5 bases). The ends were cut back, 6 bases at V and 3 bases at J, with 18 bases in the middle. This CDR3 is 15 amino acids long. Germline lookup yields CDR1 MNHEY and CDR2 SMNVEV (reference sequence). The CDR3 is CASRIRADDYYEQYF. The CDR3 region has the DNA TGTGCCAGCAGGATTAGGGCCGACGACTACTACGAGCAGTACTTC.